This T cell receptor beta chain is drawn from a study of shared clonotypes between healthy human individuals. Study background: The donors, two women and a few men, were aged 18 to 49.

Profiled with immunoSEQ multiplex PCR; TCRdb holds only in-frame clones, not every one. The table shows 2 million to 2.5 million clones, with approximately 95% occurring only once. For this clone: Its antigen remains unidentified.

This CDR3 is 15 amino acids long. CDR1 is SGHRS, CDR2 YFSETQ, per germline. Trimming removed 0 bases from V and 5 bases from J; junction bases left unmatched: 6. General observations from the study: Relative to memory subsets, naive subsets generally showed larger estimated richness.

Sequencing was performed on naive CD4+ T cells sorted from blood. Specified subset: CD45RA+ positively selected. The rearrangement links TRBV5-1 to TRBJ2-7, with 9 bases identical to TRBD1. The receptor was isolated from a man in his late teens or twenties in good health. CDR3 protein: CASSLAGQGSHEQYF. DNA of the CDR3: TGCGCCAGCAGCTTGGCGGGACAGGGTTCCCACGAGCAGTACTTC. The entire variable domain, with the rest obtained from reference TRBV5-1 and TRBJ2-7, is as follows: KAGVTQTPRYLIKTRGQQVTLSCSPISGHRSVSWYQQTPGQGLQFLFEYFSETQRNKGNFPGRFSGRQFSNSRSEMNVSTLELGDSALYLCASSLAGQGSHEQYFGPGTRLTVT.